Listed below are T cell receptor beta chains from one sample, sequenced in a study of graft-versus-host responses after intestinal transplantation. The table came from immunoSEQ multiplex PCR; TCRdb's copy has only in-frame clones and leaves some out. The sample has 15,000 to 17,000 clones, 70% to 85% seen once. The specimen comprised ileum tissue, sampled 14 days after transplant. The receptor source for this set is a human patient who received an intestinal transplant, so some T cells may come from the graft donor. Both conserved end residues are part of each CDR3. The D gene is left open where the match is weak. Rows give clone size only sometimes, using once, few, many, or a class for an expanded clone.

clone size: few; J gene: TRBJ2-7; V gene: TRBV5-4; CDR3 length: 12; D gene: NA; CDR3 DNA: TGTGCCAGCAGCTTACGAGGGCTCGAGCAGTACTTC; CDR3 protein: CASSLRGLEQYF
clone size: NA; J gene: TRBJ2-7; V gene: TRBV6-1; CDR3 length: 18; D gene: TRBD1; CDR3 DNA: TGTGCCAGCAGTGCACACTACTATTTTGAGGGGGCCAGGGACGAGCAGTACTTC; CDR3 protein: CASSAHYYFEGARDEQYF
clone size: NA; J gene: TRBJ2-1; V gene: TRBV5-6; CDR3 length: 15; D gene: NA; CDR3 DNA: TGTGCCAGCAGCTTGGGGGACCCTTCCTACAATGAGCAGTTCTTC; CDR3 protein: CASSLGDPSYNEQFF
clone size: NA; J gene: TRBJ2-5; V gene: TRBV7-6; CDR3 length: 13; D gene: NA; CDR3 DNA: TGTGCCAGCAGCTTAGCGGAGGTGGAGACCCAGTACTTC; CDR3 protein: CASSLAEVETQYF
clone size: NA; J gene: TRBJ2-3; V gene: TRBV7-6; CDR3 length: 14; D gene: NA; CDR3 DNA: TGTGCCAGCAGCTTACTACAGGTCACAGATACGCAGTATTTT; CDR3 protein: CASSLLQVTDTQYF
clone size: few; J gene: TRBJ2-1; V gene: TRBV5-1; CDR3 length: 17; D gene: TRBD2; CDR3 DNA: TGCGCCAGCTGGCGGGGGACTAGCGGGAGAGGGAACAATGAGCAGTTCTTC; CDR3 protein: CASWRGTSGRGNNEQFF
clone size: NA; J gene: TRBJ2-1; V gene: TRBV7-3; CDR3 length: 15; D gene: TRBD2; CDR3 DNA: TGTGCCAGCAGCTCCATAGCGGGAGGGCGGAATGAGCAGTTCTTC; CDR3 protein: CASSSIAGGRNEQFF
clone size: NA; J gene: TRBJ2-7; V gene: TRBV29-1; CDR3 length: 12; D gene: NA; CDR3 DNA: TGCAGCGTTGTACTGAACGCCTACGAGCAGTACTTC; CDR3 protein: CSVVLNAYEQYF
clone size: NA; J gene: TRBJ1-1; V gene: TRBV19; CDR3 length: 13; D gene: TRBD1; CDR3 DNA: TGTGCCAAAACGGGACAGGTAAAAACTGAAGCTTTCTTT; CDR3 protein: CAKTGQVKTEAFF
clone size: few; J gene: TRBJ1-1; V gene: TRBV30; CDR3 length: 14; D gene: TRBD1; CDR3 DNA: TGTGCCTGGAGGCGACAGGGTATGAACACTGAAGCTTTCTTT; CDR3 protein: CAWRRQGMNTEAFF
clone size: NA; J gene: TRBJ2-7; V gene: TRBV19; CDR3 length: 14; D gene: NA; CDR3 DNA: TGTGCCAGTAGTAACGGGATTAGATCCTACGAGCAGTACTTC; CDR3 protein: CASSNGIRSYEQYF
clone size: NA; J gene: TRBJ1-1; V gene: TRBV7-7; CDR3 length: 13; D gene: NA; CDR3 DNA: TGTGCTAGCAGCCTCCTCGGGGGCACTGAAGCTTTCTTT; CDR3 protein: CASSLLGGTEAFF
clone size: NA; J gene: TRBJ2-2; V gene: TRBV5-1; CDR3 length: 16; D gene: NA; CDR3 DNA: TGCGCCAGCAGCTTAAATCAGGGCGCGAACACCGGGGAGCTGTTTTTT; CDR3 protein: CASSLNQGANTGELFF
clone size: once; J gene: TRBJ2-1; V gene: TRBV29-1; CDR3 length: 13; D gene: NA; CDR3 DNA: TGCAGCGTTGGGCGGGGAGGCTACAATGAGCAGTTCTTC; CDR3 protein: CSVGRGGYNEQFF
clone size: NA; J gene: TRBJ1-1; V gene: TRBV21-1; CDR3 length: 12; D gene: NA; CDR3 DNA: TGTGCCAGCGAACTTCTGAACACTGAAGCTTTCTTT; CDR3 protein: CASELLNTEAFF